Below, 24 T cell receptor beta chains from the same sample are listed, as sequenced in a study of naive CD8 T cells in extremely preterm neonates. Without labor or membrane rupture, elective cesareans at roughly 37-41 weeks supplied term cord blood. Here immunoSEQ multiplex PCR was the method, and the copy in TCRdb shows in-frame clones only, minus some. The sample has several thousand clones; around 97% are singletons. Sequencing was done on a sample of naive CD8+ T cells from cord blood. Every receptor here comes from a newborn in good health.

The chain couples TRBV11-2 to TRBJ2-1; 9 nucleotides line up with TRBD2. The germline CDR1 and CDR2 sequences are SGHAT and FQNNGV. Trimming cost V 5 bases and J 8 bases; bases outside gene matches: 10. The CDR3 runs 15 residues. As DNA, the CDR3 is TGTGCCAGCAGCCCCCGGCTAGCGGGGAGGGATGAGCAGTTCTTC. Residues: CASSPRLAGRDEQFF.

V is TRBV4-1 and J is TRBJ2-3; possible D gene TRBD1, 6 bases. The CDR3 extends over 18 amino acids. V lost 3 bases, J lost 2 bases, and 21 bases lay in between. From germline, CDR1 is MGHRA and CDR2 YSYEKL. CDR3 sequence reads: CASSHSAGEAAFTDTQYF. The CDR3 nucleotides read TGCGCCAGCAGCCACTCAGCAGGGGAAGCGGCTTTCACAGATACGCAGTATTTT.

The chain links TRBV7-2 to TRBJ2-3; a possible D gene is TRBD2 (6 bases). The V gene lost 6 bases and the J gene lost 5 bases, with 21 bases spanning the gap. The CDR3 loop spans 16 amino acids. Germline CDR1 and CDR2: SGHTA and FQGNSA. The CDR3 is CASRLARWGEKDTQYF. In nucleotides, the CDR3 is TGTGCCAGCAGGCTGGCTAGGTGGGGGGAGAAAGATACGCAGTATTTT.

The rearrangement links TRBV4-3 to TRBJ2-3; possible D gene TRBD2, 5 bases. The CDR3 extends over 15 amino acids. Trimming took 0 bases from V and 6 from J, leaving 13 bases between them. Germline loops: CDR1 LGHNA, CDR2 YSLEER. The CDR3 reads CASSQDSASPDTQYF. In DNA, the CDR3 is TGCGCCAGCAGCCAAGACTCGGCTAGCCCCGATACGCAGTATTTT.

The V call is TRBV14, the J call TRBJ2-2; 7 nucleotides align to TRBD1. Trimming removed 6 bases from V and 2 bases from J; junction bases left unmatched: 9. This CDR3 comprises 16 residues. From germline, CDR1 is SGHDN and CDR2 FVKESK. The DNA for the CDR3 is TGTGCCAGCAGTCCCTTGGACAGGACCAACACCGGGGAGCTGTTTTTT. Translating it yields CASSPLDRTNTGELFF. Full variable domain (rest looked up from reference TRBV14 and TRBJ2-2): EAGVTQFPSHSVIEKGQTVTLRCDPISGHDNLYWYRRVMGKEIKFLLHFVKESKQDESGMPNNRFLAERTGGTYSTLKVQPAELEDSGVYFCASSPLDRTNTGELFFGEGSRLTVL.

The chain joins TRBV6-6 to TRBJ1-1; D unresolved. The V end was cut by 7 bases, the J end by 0 bases, with 6 bases between. The CDR3 length is 12 residues. Germline CDR1 reads MNHNY; CDR2 reads SVGAGI (reference sequence). The CDR3: CASMPVNTEAFF. The CDR3 nucleotides read TGTGCCAGCATGCCGGTGAACACTGAAGCTTTCTTT.

The chain has TRBV7-8 and TRBJ2-1, with TRBD2 matching 10 bases. CDR3 length: 17 residues. Germline CDR1 SGHVS, CDR2 FQNEAQ. V lost 1 base to trimming and J lost 2 bases; unmatched junction nucleotides: 5. CDR3: CASSLDRLAGAYNEQFF. CDR3 bases: TGTGCCAGCAGCTTAGATAGGCTAGCGGGGGCCTACAATGAGCAGTTCTTC.

This clone was detected only once. The CDR3 region is CASSQVGGGTYNEQFF. The CDR3 DNA is TGTGCCAGCAGCCAAGTCGGCGGGGGGACCTACAATGAGCAGTTCTTC. The chain combines TRBV4-2 with TRBJ2-1; 8 nucleotides line up with TRBD2. The CDR3 is made up of 16 amino acids. V lost 1 base to trimming and J lost 2 bases; unmatched junction nucleotides: 4. Germline V gives CDR1 LGHNA, CDR2 YNFKEQ.

This sequence joins TRBV15 and TRBJ1-5; D possibly corresponds to TRBD1 (5 bases). The germline V gene has CDR1 LNHNV and CDR2 YYDKDF (reference sequence). This CDR3 has 17 residues. Deletions cut 0 bases from V and 2 bases from J, with 14 bases between. The CDR3 sequence: CATSRELAGDGNQPQHF. In DNA, the CDR3 is TGTGCCACCAGCAGAGAATTAGCGGGGGATGGCAATCAGCCCCAGCATTTT.

CDR3 nucleotides: TGTGCCACGAGGGGGCCCGATGAGCAGTTCTTC. Its protein product is CATRGPDEQFF. This chain joins TRBV28 and TRBJ2-1, with 7 bases matching TRBD1. V dropped 10 bases and J dropped 8; count of bases not matched to a gene: 5. CDR3 length: 11 amino acids. The germline V gene encodes CDR1 MDHEN and CDR2 SYDVKM.

This chain joins TRBV19 and TRBJ1-1; TRBD1 agrees at 8 bases. The CDR3 runs to 13 residues. V lost 5 bases and J lost 6; bases outside the gene matches: 5. CDR1 and CDR2 from the germline V gene are LNHDA and SQIVND (reference sequence). This CDR3 reads CASSLTGDSEAFF. The CDR3 coding sequence is TGTGCCAGTAGTTTGACAGGGGATTCTGAAGCTTTCTTT.

The J gene is TRBJ2-7, the V gene TRBV29-1, with 8 bases aligning to TRBD1. CDR1 and CDR2 (germline): SQVTM, ANQGSEA. The CDR3 covers 13 residues. V lost 6 bases to trimming and J lost 3 bases; unmatched junction nucleotides: 7. CDR3 region: CSVVDREHYEQYF. CDR3 in DNA: TGCAGCGTGGTGGACAGGGAGCACTACGAGCAGTACTTC.

The chain links TRBV21-1 to TRBJ2-2; TRBD2, as called in the table, went unchecked against the DNA. TRBV21-1 is a pseudogene locus. CDR3 length equals 11 residues. CDR3 DNA: TGTGCCAGTGGAGTTACCGGGGAGCTGTTTTTT. This translates into CASGVTGELFF.

The chain employs TRBV27 and TRBJ2-3; TRBD1 is a possible D gene (5 bases). The CDR3 extends over 12 amino acids. Germline V gene sequence: CDR1 MNHEY, CDR2 SMNVEV (reference sequence). The V end lost 5 bases, the J end lost 7 bases, and 10 bases lay between the germline ends. For the CDR3, the DNA is TGTGCCAGCAGTCCACAGGAAAATACGCAGTATTTT. Encoded protein: CASSPQENTQYF.

The chain joins TRBV11-2 to TRBJ1-2; 9 nucleotides align to TRBD1. V was pared by 5 bases and J by 3 bases, with 7 bases of the junction left unmatched. CDR3 size: 15 residues. The germline gives CDR1 SGHAT, CDR2 FQNNGV. The CDR3 spells CASSARTGVDYGYTF. For the CDR3, the DNA is TGTGCCAGCAGCGCACGGACAGGGGTGGACTATGGCTACACCTTC. Full variable domain (missing parts from reference TRBV11-2 and TRBJ1-2): EAGVAQSPRYKIIEKRQSVAFWCNPISGHATLYWYQQILGQGPKLLIQFQNNGVVDDSQLPKDRFSAERLKGVDSTLKIQPAKLEDSAVYLCASSARTGVDYGYTFGSGTRLTVV.

This chain uses TRBV7-2 with TRBJ1-5; tentatively, D is TRBD1 (5 bases). Germline V lookup: CDR1 SGHTA, CDR2 FQGNSA. Trimming pared 3 bases from V and 9 bases from J, leaving 18 bases between. This CDR3 spans 15 amino acids. The CDR3: CASSLGGGPETPQHF. DNA of the CDR3: TGTGCCAGCAGCTTGGGGGGTGGACCGGAGACGCCCCAGCATTTT.

The genes are TRBV10-3 and TRBJ1-5; TRBD1 matches 9 bases. V lost 3 bases to trimming and J lost 2 bases; unmatched junction nucleotides: 14. The CDR3 length is 19 residues. Per germline, CDR1 ENHRY and CDR2 SYGVKD. The CDR3 DNA follows: TGTGCCATCAGTGAAGGAGGGACAGGGCCCCGAGGGGGCAATCAGCCCCAGCATTTT. Its translation: CAISEGGTGPRGGNQPQHF.

V usage is TRBV12-2 and J usage is TRBJ1-1; TRBD1, the table's D call, was not compared with the DNA. TRBV12-2 is a pseudogene segment. This CDR3 spans 16 amino acids. CDR3 residues: CASRLDRDRLYTEAFF. DNA for the CDR3: TGTGCAAGTCGCTTAGACCGGGACAGACTTTACACTGAAGCTTTCTTT.

The chain uses TRBV7-8 and TRBJ2-7, with D possibly being TRBD1 (6 bases). Trimming removed 4 bases at V and 4 bases at J, with 17 bases between. Germline V CDR1 and CDR2: SGHVS, FQNEAQ. This CDR3 comprises 15 residues. The CDR3 coding sequence is TGTGCCAGCAGCTATCCGCAGGGGACGGTTTACGAGCAGTACTTC. It is translated as CASSYPQGTVYEQYF.

V is TRBV2 and J is TRBJ2-2; TRBD2 matches 10 bases. V dropped 7 bases and J dropped 6; count of bases not matched to a gene: 11. The germline gives CDR1 SNHLY, CDR2 FYNNEI. The CDR3 contains 16 residues. Here the CDR3 reads CASTSGGAKGPGELFF. The CDR3 bases are TGTGCCAGCACCAGCGGGGGGGCCAAAGGGCCCGGGGAGCTGTTTTTT.

The chain joins TRBV30 to TRBJ1-6; 10 nucleotides agree with TRBD1. The CDR3 consists of 14 residues. V lost 4 bases to trimming and J lost 9 bases; unmatched junction nucleotides: 6. CDR1 GTSNPN and CDR2 SVGIG come from the germline V gene (reference sequence). The CDR3 DNA sequence: TGTGCCTGGAACCCGGGACAGGGGAGTTCACCCCTCCACTTT. This encodes CAWNPGQGSSPLHF. The entire variable domain, with the rest obtained from reference TRBV30 and TRBJ1-6, is as follows: SQTIHQWPATLVQPVGSPLSLECTVEGTSNPNLYWYRQAAGRGLQLLFYSVGIGQISSEVPQNLSASRPQDRQFILSSKKLLLSDSGFYLCAWNPGQGSSPLHFGNGTRLTVT.

The rearrangement joins TRBV19 to TRBJ2-2; weak D call: TRBD2 (6 bases). The CDR3 consists of 17 residues. The germline gives CDR1 LNHDA, CDR2 SQIVND (reference sequence). V was cut by 0 bases and J by 5 bases, with 16 bases left in between. For the CDR3, the DNA is TGTGCCAGTAGTATAGATGAGGCTTCAGGGAGGACCGGGGAGCTGTTTTTT. It encodes CASSIDEASGRTGELFF.

The V gene is TRBV7-2, the J gene TRBJ2-3; TRBD2 might be the D (6 bases). The CDR3 has 13 residues. Germline CDR1 is SGHTA and CDR2 is FQGNSA. Trimming took off 7 bases at V and 0 bases at J, with 8 bases between the two ends. CDR3 sequence: CASTGTSTDTQYF. Written as DNA, the CDR3 is TGTGCCAGCACCGGGACTAGCACAGATACGCAGTATTTT.

This rearrangement joins TRBV5-6 to TRBJ1-4, with D possibly matching TRBD1 (5 bases). Germline V gives CDR1 SGHDT, CDR2 YYEEEE. The CDR3 is 13 amino acids. Trimming removed 3 bases at V and 7 bases at J, with 10 bases between. The DNA of the CDR3 is TGTGCCAGCAGCTGGGGCGGGGCTGAAAAACTGTTTTTT. It translates to CASSWGGAEKLFF.